This entry is about one T cell receptor beta chain. These data originate in a study of lymphopenia after photon versus proton radiotherapy. Method: immunoSEQ multiplex PCR; TCRdb's copy keeps in-frame clones and lacks some. In the table there are some 170,000 clones, around nine tenths of which are singletons. Per germline, CDR1 SGHTA and CDR2 FQGNSA. This CDR3 has 14 residues. V lost 6 bases and J 0 bases, leaving 11 bases between the germline ends. The input for sequencing was peripheral blood, taken from a patient treated with photon-based radiotherapy. V and J are TRBV7-2 and TRBJ2-5; D gene uncertain. The source of this sequence is a man over 45 with gastric cancer. The CDR3 DNA is TGTGCCAGCAGGTGGCAGGTGTACCAAGAGACCCAGTACTTC. Encoded protein: CASRWQVYQETQYF.